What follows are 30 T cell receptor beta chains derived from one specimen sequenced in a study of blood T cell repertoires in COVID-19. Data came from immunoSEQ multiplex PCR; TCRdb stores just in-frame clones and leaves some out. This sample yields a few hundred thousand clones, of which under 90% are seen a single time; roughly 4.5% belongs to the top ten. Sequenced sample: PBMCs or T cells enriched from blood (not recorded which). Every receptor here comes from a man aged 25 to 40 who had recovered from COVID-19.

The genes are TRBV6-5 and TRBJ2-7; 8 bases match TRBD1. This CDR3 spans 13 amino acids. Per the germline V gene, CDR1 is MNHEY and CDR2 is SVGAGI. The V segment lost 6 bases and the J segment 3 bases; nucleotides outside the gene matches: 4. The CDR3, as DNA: TGTGCCAGCAGAAGGGACAGGTTCTACGAGCAGTACTTC. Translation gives CASRRDRFYEQYF.

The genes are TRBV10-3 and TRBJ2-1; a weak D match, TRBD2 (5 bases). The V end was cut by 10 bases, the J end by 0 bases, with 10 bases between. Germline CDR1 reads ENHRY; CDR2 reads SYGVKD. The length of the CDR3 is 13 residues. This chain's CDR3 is CATGTSSYNEQFF. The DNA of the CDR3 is TGTGCCACGGGAACTAGCTCCTACAATGAGCAGTTCTTC.

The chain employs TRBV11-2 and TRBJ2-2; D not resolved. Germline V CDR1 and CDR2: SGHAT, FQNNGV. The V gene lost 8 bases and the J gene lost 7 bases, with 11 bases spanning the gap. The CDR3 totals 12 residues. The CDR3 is CASGQFVGELFF. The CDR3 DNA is TGTGCCAGCGGCCAATTCGTCGGGGAGCTGTTTTTT.

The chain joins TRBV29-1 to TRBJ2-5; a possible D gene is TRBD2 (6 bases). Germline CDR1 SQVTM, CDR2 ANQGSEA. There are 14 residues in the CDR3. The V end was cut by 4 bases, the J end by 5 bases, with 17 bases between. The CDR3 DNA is TGCAGCGTTGTGCGGGATAAGGTGCGGGAGACCCAGTACTTC. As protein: CSVVRDKVRETQYF. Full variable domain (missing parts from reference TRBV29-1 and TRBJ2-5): SAVISQKPSRDICQRGTSLTIQCQVDSQVTMMFWYRQQPGQSLTLIATANQGSEATYESGFVIDKFPISRPNLTFSTLTVSNMSPEDSSIYLCSVVRDKVRETQYFGPGTRLLVL.

The DNA for the CDR3 is TGTGCCAGTAGTATTCTCGGACACCACAATGAGCAGTTCTTC. This codes for CASSILGHHNEQFF. The chain couples TRBV19 to TRBJ2-1; tentatively, D is TRBD1 (5 bases). Germline-derived CDR1 and CDR2 are LNHDA and SQIVND (reference sequence). Trimming removed 3 bases at V and 5 bases at J, with 11 bases between. This CDR3 has 14 amino acids. The variable domain in full, completed from reference TRBV19 and TRBJ2-1, reads DGGITQSPKYLFRKEGQNVTLSCEQNLNHDAMYWYRQDPGQGLRLIYYSQIVNDFQKGDIAEGYSVSREKKESFPLTVTSAQKNPTAFYLCASSILGHHNEQFFGPGTRLTVL.

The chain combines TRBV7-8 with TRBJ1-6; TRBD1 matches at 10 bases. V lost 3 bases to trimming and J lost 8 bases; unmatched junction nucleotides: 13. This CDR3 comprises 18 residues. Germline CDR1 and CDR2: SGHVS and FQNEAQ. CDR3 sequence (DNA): TGTGCCAGCAGCTTCTTTGCAAAGGGGGGACAGGGGTATTCACCCCTCCACTTT. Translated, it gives CASSFFAKGGQGYSPLHF.

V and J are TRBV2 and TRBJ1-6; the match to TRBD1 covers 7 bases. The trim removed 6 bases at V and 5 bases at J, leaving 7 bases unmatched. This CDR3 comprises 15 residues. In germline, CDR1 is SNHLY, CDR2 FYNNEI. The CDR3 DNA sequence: TGTGCCAGCAGAGTGACAGGGATCGATAATTCACCCCTCCACTTT. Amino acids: CASRVTGIDNSPLHF.

CDR3 protein: CASSQSGSLAKNIQYF. In nucleotides, the CDR3 is TGCGCCAGCAGTCAATCGGGCAGTTTGGCCAAAAACATTCAGTACTTC. The rearrangement uses TRBV23-1 and TRBJ2-4; D not resolved. TRBV23-1 is annotated as an ORF whose role is uncertain. Trimming pared 0 bases from V and 1 base from J, leaving 10 bases between. This CDR3 spans 16 amino acids.

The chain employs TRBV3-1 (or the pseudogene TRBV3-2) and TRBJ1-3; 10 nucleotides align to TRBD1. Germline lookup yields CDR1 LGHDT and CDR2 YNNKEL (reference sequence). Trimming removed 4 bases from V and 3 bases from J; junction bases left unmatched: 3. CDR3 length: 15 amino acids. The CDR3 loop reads CASSRQGALGNTIYF. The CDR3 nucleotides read TGTGCCAGCAGCCGACAGGGGGCGCTTGGAAACACCATATATTTT.

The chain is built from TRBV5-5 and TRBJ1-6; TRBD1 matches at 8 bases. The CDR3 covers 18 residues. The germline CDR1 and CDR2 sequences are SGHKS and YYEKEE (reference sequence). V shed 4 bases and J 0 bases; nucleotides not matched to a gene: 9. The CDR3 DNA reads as TGTGCCAGCAGCCGCGACAGGGGCCCAAGCTCCTATAATTCACCCCTCCACTTT. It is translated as CASSRDRGPSSYNSPLHF.

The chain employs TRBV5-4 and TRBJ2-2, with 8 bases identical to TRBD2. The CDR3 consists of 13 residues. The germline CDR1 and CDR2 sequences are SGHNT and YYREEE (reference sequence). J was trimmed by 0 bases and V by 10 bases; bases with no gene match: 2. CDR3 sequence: CAAAGANTGELFF. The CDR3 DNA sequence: TGTGCCGCAGCGGGGGCGAACACCGGGGAGCTGTTTTTT. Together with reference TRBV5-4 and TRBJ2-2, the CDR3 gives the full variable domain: ETGVTQSPTHLIKTRGQQVTLRCSSQSGHNTVSWYQQALGQGPQFIFQYYREEENGRGNFPPRFSGLQFPNYSSELNVNALELDDSALYLCAAAGANTGELFFGEGSRLTVL.

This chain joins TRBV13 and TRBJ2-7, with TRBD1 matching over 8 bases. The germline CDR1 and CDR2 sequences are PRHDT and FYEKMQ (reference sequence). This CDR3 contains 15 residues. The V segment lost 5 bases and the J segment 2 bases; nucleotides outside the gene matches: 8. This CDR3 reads CASSPGTGVTYEQYF. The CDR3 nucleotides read TGTGCCAGCAGCCCGGGGACAGGCGTTACCTACGAGCAGTACTTC.

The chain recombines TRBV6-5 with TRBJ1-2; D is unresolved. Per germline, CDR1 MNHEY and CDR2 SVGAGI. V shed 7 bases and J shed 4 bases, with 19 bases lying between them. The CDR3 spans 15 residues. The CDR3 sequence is CASNPSQTGGYGYTF. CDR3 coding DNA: TGTGCCAGCAACCCCTCCCAAACCGGCGGCTATGGCTACACCTTC.

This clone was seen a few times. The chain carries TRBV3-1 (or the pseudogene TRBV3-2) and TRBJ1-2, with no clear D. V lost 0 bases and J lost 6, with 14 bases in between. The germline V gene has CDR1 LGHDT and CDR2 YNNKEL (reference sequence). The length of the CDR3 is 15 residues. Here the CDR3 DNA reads TGTGCCAGCAGCCAAGATTTTCGAGGGCGCGATGGCTACACCTTC. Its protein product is CASSQDFRGRDGYTF.

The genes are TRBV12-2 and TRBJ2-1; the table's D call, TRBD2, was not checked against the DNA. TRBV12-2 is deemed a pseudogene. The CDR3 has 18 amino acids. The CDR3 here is CASRLMASGKRTYNEQFF. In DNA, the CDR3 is TGTGCAAGTCGCTTAATGGCTAGCGGGAAACGGACCTACAATGAGCAGTTCTTC.

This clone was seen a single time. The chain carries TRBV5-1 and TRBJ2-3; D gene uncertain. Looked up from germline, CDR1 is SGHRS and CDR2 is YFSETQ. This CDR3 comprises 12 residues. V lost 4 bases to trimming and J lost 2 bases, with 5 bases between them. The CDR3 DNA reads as TGCGCCAGCAGCCTACCCACAGATACGCAGTATTTT. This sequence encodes CASSLPTDTQYF.

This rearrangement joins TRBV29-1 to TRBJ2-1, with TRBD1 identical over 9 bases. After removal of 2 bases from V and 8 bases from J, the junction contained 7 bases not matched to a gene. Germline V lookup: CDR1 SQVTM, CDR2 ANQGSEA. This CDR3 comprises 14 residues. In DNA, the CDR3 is TGCAGCGTTGAAAGTCGACAGGGGGAATATGAGCAGTTCTTC. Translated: CSVESRQGEYEQFF.

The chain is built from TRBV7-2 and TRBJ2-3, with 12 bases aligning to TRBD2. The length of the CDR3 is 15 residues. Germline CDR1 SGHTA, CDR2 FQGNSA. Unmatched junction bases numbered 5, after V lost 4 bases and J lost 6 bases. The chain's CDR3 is CASSSLAGGPDTQYF. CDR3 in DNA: TGTGCCAGCAGCTCGCTAGCGGGAGGGCCCGATACGCAGTATTTT.

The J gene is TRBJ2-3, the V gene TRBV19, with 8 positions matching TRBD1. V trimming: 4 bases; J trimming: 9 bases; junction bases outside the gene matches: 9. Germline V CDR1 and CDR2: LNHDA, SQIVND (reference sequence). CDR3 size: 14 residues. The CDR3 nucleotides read TGTGCCAGTAGTAGCCCCGGACAGGGTGGGACGCAGTATTTT. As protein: CASSSPGQGGTQYF.

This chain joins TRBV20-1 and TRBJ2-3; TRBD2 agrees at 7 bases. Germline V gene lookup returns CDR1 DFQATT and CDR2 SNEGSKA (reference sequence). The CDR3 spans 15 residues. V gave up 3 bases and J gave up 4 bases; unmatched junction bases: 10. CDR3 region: CSASKGAGRADTQYF. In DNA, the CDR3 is TGCAGTGCTAGTAAGGGAGCGGGGCGGGCAGATACGCAGTATTTT.

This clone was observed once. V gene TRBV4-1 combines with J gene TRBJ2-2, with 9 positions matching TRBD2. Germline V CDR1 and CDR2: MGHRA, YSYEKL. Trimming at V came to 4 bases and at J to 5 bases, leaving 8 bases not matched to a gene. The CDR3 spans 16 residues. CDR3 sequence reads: CASSLTAGGGTGELFF. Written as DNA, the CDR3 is TGCGCCAGCAGCCTTACAGCGGGAGGTGGAACCGGGGAGCTGTTTTTT.

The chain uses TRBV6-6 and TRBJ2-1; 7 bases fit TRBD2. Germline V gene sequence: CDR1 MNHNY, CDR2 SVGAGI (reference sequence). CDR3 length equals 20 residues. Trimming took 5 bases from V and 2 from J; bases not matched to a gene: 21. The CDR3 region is CASSPRKLATISPAYNEQFF. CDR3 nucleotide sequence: TGTGCCAGCAGTCCGCGCAAACTAGCGACAATAAGCCCCGCCTACAATGAGCAGTTCTTC.

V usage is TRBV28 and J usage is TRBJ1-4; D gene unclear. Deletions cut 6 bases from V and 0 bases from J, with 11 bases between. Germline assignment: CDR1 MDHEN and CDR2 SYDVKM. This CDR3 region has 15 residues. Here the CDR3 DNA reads TGTGCCAGCAGCCCCCCTACAGCAACTAATGAAAAACTGTTTTTT. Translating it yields CASSPPTATNEKLFF.

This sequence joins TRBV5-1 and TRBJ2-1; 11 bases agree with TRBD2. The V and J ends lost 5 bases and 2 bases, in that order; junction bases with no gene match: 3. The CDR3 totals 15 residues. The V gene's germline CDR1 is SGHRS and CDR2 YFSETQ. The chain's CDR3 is CASSIAGGTYNEQFF. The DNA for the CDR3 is TGCGCCAGCAGTATAGCGGGAGGGACCTACAATGAGCAGTTCTTC.

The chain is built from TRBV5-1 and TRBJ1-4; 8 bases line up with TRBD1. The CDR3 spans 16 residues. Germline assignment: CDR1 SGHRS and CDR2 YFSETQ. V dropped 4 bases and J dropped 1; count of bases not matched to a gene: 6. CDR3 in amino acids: CASSARGRVTNEKLFF. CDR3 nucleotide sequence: TGCGCCAGCAGCGCCAGGGGGCGGGTAACTAATGAAAAACTGTTTTTT.

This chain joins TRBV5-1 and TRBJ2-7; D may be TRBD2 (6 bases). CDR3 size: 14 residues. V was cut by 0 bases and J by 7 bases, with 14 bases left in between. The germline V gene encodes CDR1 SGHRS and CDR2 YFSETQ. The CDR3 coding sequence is TGCGCCAGCAGCTTGGCGACGTCCCGGGGGGAGCAGTACTTC. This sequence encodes CASSLATSRGEQYF.

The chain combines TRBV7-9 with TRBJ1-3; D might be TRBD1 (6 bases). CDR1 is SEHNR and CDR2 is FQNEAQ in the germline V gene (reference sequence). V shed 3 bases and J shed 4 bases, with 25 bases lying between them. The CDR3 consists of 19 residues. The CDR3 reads CASSLESPGGGRMGNTIYF. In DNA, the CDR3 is TGTGCCAGCAGCTTGGAGTCTCCAGGCGGGGGCAGGATGGGAAACACCATATATTTT.

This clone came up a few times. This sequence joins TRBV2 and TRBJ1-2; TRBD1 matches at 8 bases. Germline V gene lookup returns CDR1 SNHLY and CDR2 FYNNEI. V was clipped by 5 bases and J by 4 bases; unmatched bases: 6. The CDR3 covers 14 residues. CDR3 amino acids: CASSPTGGSYGYTF. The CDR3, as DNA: TGTGCCAGCAGTCCCACAGGGGGAAGCTATGGCTACACCTTC.

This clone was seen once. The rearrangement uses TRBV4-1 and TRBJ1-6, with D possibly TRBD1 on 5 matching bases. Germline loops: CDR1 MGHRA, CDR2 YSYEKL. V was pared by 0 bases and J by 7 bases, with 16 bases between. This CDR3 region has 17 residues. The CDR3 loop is CASSQDPRGTDNSPLHF. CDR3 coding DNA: TGCGCCAGCAGCCAAGATCCCCGGGGGACGGACAATTCACCCCTCCACTTT.

The CDR3 bases are TGCGCCAGCAGCCCCGACAGGGTCTACGAGCAGTACTTC. Its translation is CASSPDRVYEQYF. This sequence joins TRBV4-1 and TRBJ2-7; 7 nucleotides align to TRBD1. The germline gives CDR1 MGHRA, CDR2 YSYEKL. This CDR3 is 13 amino acids long. V was clipped by 4 bases and J by 3 bases; unmatched bases: 3.